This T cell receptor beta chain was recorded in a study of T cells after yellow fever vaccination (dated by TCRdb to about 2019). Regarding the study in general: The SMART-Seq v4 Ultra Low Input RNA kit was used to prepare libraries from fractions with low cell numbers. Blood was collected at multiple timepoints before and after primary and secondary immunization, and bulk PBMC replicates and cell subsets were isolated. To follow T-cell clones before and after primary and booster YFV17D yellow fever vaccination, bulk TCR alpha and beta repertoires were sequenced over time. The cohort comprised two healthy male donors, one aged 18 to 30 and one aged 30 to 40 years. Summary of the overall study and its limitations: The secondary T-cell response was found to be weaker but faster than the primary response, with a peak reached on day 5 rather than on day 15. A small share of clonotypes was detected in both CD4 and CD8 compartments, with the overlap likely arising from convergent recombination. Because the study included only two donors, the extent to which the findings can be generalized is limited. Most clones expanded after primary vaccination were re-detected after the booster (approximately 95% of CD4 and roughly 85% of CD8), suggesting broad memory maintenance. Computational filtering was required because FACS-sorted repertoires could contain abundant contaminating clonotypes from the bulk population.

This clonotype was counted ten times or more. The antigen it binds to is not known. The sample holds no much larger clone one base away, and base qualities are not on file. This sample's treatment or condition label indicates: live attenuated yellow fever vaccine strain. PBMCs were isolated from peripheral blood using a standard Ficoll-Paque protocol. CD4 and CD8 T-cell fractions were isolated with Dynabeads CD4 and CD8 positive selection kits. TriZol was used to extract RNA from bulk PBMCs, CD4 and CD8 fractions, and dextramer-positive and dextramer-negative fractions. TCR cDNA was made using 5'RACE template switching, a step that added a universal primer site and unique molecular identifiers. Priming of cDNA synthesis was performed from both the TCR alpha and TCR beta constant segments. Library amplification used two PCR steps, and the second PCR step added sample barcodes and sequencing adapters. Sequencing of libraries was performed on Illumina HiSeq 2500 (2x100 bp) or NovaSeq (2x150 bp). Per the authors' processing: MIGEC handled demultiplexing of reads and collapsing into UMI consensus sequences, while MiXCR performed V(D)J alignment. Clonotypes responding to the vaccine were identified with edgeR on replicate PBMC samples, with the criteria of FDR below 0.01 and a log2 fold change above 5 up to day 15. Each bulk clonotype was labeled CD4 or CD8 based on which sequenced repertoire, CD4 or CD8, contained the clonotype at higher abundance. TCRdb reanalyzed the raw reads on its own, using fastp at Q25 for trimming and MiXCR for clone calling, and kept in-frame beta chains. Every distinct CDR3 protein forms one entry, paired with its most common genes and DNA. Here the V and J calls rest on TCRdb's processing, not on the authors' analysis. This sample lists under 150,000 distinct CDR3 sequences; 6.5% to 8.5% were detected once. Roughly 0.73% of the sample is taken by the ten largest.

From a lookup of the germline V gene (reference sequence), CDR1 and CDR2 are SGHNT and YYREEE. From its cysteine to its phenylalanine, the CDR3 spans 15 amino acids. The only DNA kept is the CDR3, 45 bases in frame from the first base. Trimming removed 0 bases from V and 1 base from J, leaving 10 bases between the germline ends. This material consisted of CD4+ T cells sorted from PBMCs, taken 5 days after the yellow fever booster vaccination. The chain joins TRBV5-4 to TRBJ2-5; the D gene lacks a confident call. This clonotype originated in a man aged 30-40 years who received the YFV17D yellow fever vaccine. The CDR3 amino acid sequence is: CASSLGGRLQETQYF. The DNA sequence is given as TGTGCCAGCAGCTTGGGCGGACGACTCCAAGAGACCCAGTACTTC.